This entry describes one T cell receptor beta chain. The sample belongs to a study of blood T cells in healthy people across ages. Germline V lookup: CDR1 SGHRS, CDR2 YFSETQ. The V and J ends lost 4 bases and 4 bases respectively, with 11 bases between them. The CDR3 loop spans 13 amino acids. Together with a sample-barcoded 5' primer, a J-beta primer mix was included in a second PCR lasting about 6 to 12 cycles. MiXCR, run by TCRdb on the 5' RACE reads, gives a single entry per CDR3 protein. Among about 570,000 distinct CDR3 sequences listed, approximately 30% were seen once. Sequencing input: blood. The source is a woman in her seventies in good health. The chain uses TRBV5-1 and TRBJ1-2; weak D call: TRBD1 (5 bases). The CDR3 region is CASSGEGIYGYTF. The CDR3 DNA sequence: TGCGCCAGCAGCGGGGAGGGGATCTATGGCTACACCTTC. Supplemented by reference TRBV5-1 and TRBJ1-2, the full variable domain reads KAGVTQTPRYLIKTRGQQVTLSCSPISGHRSVSWYQQTPGQGLQFLFEYFSETQRNKGNFPGRFSGRQFSNSRSEMNVSTLELGDSALYLCASSGEGIYGYTFGSGTRLTVV.